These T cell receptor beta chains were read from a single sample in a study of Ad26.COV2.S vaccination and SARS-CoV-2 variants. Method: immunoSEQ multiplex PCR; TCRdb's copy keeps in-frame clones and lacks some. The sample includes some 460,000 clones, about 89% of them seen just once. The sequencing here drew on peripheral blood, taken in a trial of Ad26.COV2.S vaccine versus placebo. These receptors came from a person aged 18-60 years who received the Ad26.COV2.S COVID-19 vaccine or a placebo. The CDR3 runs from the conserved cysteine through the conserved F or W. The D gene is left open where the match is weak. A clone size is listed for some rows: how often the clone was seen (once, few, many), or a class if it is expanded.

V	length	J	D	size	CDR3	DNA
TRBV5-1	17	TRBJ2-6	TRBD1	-	CASSSGTGPSGANVLTF	TGCGCCAGCAGCTCCGGGACAGGGCCCTCTGGGGCCAACGTCCTGACTTTC
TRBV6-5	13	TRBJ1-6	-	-	CASRSTLNSPLHF	TGTGCCAGCCGCTCGACCCTAAATTCACCCCTCCACTTT
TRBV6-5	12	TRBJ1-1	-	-	CASSRSGVEAFF	TGTGCCAGCAGCCGGAGTGGGGTGGAAGCTTTCTTT
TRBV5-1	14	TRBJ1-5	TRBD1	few	CASSPGQGNQPQHF	TGCGCCAGCAGCCCGGGACAGGGGAATCAGCCCCAGCATTTT
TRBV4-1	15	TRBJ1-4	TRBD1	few	CASSPVDRGNEKLFF	TGCGCCAGCAGCCCCGTCGACAGGGGAAATGAAAAACTGTTTTTT
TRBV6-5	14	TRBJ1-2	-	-	CASSYSDSRYGYTF	TGTGCCAGCAGTTACTCGGACAGCCGCTATGGCTACACCTTC
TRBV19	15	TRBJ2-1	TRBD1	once	CASGRTGGTYNEQFF	TGTGCCAGTGGGCGGACAGGGGGGACCTACAATGAGCAGTTCTTC
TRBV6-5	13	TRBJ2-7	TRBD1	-	CASGDRNSYEQYF	TGTGCCAGCGGGGACAGGAACTCCTACGAGCAGTACTTC
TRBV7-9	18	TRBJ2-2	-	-	CASSLIRSNSRNTGELFF	TGTGCCAGCAGCTTAATTAGATCGAACAGTCGGAACACCGGGGAGCTGTTTTTT
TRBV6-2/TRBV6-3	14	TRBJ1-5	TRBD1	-	CASSRDSLNQPQHF	TGTGCCAGCAGTCGGGACAGTCTCAACCAGCCCCAGCATTTT
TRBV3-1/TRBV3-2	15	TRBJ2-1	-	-	CASQTRRAAYNEQFF	TGTGCCAGTCAGACCCGGCGGGCCGCCTACAATGAGCAGTTCTTC